Sequencing of this T cell receptor (beta chain) was carried out in a study of CD8 T cells in ankylosing spondylitis. Study-wide points: Reportedly, disease-linked clones are significantly enriched in ankylosing spondylitis patients' matched synovial fluid.

In TCRdb, the 5' RACE reads were re-called with MiXCR into one record per CDR3 protein. The repertoire has around 300,000 distinct CDR3 sequences, less than 25% of them found once; the top ten carry 3.5%. V shed 6 bases and J 6 bases; nucleotides not matched to a gene: 10. CDR3 length: 15 residues. The germline V gene has CDR1 MNHNS and CDR2 SASEGT. In the case of this clonotype: The antigen is unknown.

Specimen: blood, either unsorted or a sorted T cell fraction (not recorded which). The source of this sequence is a female donor with ankylosing spondylitis or in good health (not recorded which). The V call is TRBV6-1, the J call TRBJ1-3; 8 bases are shared with TRBD1. The DNA of the CDR3 is TGTGCCAGCAGCCAGCTGGGACAGGAGAAAAACACCATATATTTT. This sequence encodes CASSQLGQEKNTIYF.